The entry that follows covers one T cell receptor (beta chain) sequence. The antigen remains unidentified. This sample was included in a study of identical twins. The study, taken as a whole, reports: These conclusions were based on statistical analysis (cross-sectional, not following the same donors).

TCRdb processed the 5' RACE reads anew with MiXCR; each CDR3 protein has one entry. This sample carries 1.5 million to 2 million distinct CDR3 sequences, less than 40% of them seen once, and the ten largest clones take 0.25% to 0.3%. Sequenced input: cord blood. This receptor was obtained from a newborn girl in good health.

The CDR3 protein is CATGTSGSPSYNEQFF. Written as DNA, the CDR3 is TGTGCCACTGGGACTAGCGGGAGCCCCTCCTACAATGAGCAGTTCTTC. The V and J genes are TRBV10-3 and TRBJ2-1, with 14 bases fitting TRBD2. This CDR3 is built from 16 residues. Germline V gives CDR1 ENHRY, CDR2 SYGVKD. V dropped 10 bases and J dropped 0; count of bases not matched to a gene: 5.